What follows are 21 T cell receptor beta chains derived from one specimen sequenced in a study of PD-1 blockade in classical Hodgkin lymphoma. Documented time point: cycle 4 day 1 (C4D1), after more than five weeks of nivolumab. All patients relapsed after autologous stem cell transplantation, and brentuximab vedotin exposure varied. After thawing, PBMCs were subjected to magnetic negative selection to isolate CD8+ T cells. The table came from immunoSEQ multiplex PCR; TCRdb's copy has only in-frame clones and leaves some out. Here the sample spans about 7,800 clones, about three quarters being singletons. The sample in question was CD8+ T cells from blood, obtained before the fourth cycle of nivolumab. The origin of the receptors is a human donor with classical Hodgkin lymphoma.

The CDR3 DNA reads as TGTGCCAGCAGTTTTTACGGGACAGGGGGTTTCGAGCAGTACTTC. This encodes CASSFYGTGGFEQYF. This sequence joins TRBV27 and TRBJ2-7; 11 bases align to TRBD1. This CDR3 contains 15 residues. The junction had 7 bases not matched to a gene; V was cut back by 3 bases and J by 6 bases. CDR1 MNHEY and CDR2 SMNVEV come from the germline V gene (reference sequence).

This clone appeared a few times. The CDR3 DNA sequence: TGTGCCAGCAAGTTACAGGGAGTTAGAAGGGAGCAGTACTTC. This sequence encodes CASKLQGVRREQYF. The V gene is TRBV27, the J gene TRBJ2-7; the D gene is possibly TRBD1 (6 bases). CDR1 is MNHEY and CDR2 is SMNVEV in the germline V gene (reference sequence). V was trimmed by 7 bases and J by 7 bases, leaving 20 bases between them. The length of the CDR3 is 14 residues.

This clone came up a few times. The chain recombines TRBV29-1 with TRBJ1-2; unclear D gene. The CDR3 has 11 amino acids. V was cut by 4 bases and J by 4 bases, with 7 bases left in between. Germline V lookup: CDR1 SQVTM, CDR2 ANQGSEA. CDR3 sequence reads: CSVVGTYGYTF. The CDR3 coding sequence is TGCAGCGTTGTCGGCACCTATGGCTACACCTTC.

The CDR3 sequence is CASSFSGTAYEQYF. CDR3 bases: TGTGCCAGCAGTTTCAGCGGGACGGCCTACGAGCAGTACTTC. The chain carries TRBV27 and TRBJ2-7; 7 bases map to TRBD2. The CDR3 loop spans 14 amino acids. Germline-derived CDR1 and CDR2 are MNHEY and SMNVEV (reference sequence). V was clipped by 3 bases and J by 2 bases; unmatched bases: 4.

The chain has TRBV30 and TRBJ2-4; 11 positions agree with TRBD2. The CDR3 covers 12 residues. CDR1 is GTSNPN and CDR2 is SVGIG in the germline V gene (reference sequence). This chain's CDR3 is CSGLADKNIQYF. CDR3 nucleotides: TGTTCGGGACTAGCGGACAAAAACATTCAGTACTTC.

The chain has TRBV6-6 and TRBJ2-2; D is perhaps TRBD1 (6 bases). V was trimmed by 5 bases and J by 3 bases, leaving 13 bases between them. CDR1 is MNHNY and CDR2 is SVGAGI in the germline V gene (reference sequence). The CDR3 spans 15 residues. CDR3 DNA: TGTGCCAGCAGTACCGGATGGACAGACACCGGGGAGCTGTTTTTT. This encodes CASSTGWTDTGELFF.

The chain recombines TRBV28 with TRBJ1-2, with TRBD1 matching 7 bases. The J segment lost 4 bases and the V segment lost 5 bases, leaving 4 bases of the junction unmatched. CDR1 is MDHEN and CDR2 is SYDVKM in the germline V gene. This CDR3 region has 13 residues. The CDR3 protein is CASSPQGSYGYTF. The CDR3 coding sequence is TGTGCCAGCAGTCCACAGGGGAGCTATGGCTACACCTTC.

This clone was counted between two and nine times. The gene calls are TRBV29-1 and TRBJ1-2, with 8 bases fitting TRBD1. Trimming cost V 3 bases and J 2 bases; bases outside gene matches: 5. Looked up from germline, CDR1 is SQVTM and CDR2 is ANQGSEA. This CDR3 comprises 14 residues. CDR3 protein: CSVDWTGTNYGYTF. The CDR3 coding sequence is TGCAGCGTTGATTGGACAGGGACGAACTATGGCTACACCTTC.

The chain carries TRBV7-6 and TRBJ2-7; D tentatively reads TRBD1 or TRBD2 (5 bases each). V lost 3 bases and J 3 bases, leaving 12 bases between the germline ends. The CDR3 totals 14 residues. CDR1 is SGHVS, CDR2 FNYEAQ, per germline. The CDR3 nucleotides are TGTGCCAGCAGCTTGGTGGGACGGCACTACGAGCAGTACTTC. Its translation: CASSLVGRHYEQYF.

This clone was seen once. CDR3 amino acids: CASRYSQLPTQETQYF. The DNA of the CDR3 is TGTGCCAGCCGCTACTCACAGCTTCCGACCCAAGAGACCCAGTACTTC. This chain links TRBV6-5 with TRBJ2-5, with D unclear. The CDR3 has 16 residues. In germline, CDR1 is MNHEY, CDR2 SVGAGI. Trimming pared 8 bases from V and 1 base from J, leaving 20 bases between.

The CDR3 sequence is CASSFRVSGLYEQYF. As DNA, the CDR3 is TGTGCCAGCAGTTTTCGCGTGAGCGGACTCTACGAGCAGTACTTC. The V call is TRBV28, the J call TRBJ2-7; tentative D call: TRBD2 (5 bases). Per germline, CDR1 MDHEN and CDR2 SYDVKM. The CDR3 is made up of 15 amino acids. The V and J ends lost 3 bases and 3 bases respectively, with 15 bases between them.

The gene calls are TRBV27 and TRBJ2-5; perhaps TRBD1 as D (8 bases). Trimming removed 7 bases from V and 7 bases from J, with 16 bases in between. The CDR3 covers 13 residues. Germline CDR1 is MNHEY and CDR2 is SMNVEV (reference sequence). CDR3 bases: TGTGCCAGCACCACAGGGGGGGTGGGGACCCAGTACTTC. It specifies CASTTGGVGTQYF.

By sample fraction, this clone is medium-sized. This chain joins TRBV5-8 and TRBJ2-1, with 8 bases fitting TRBD1. Germline CDR1 and CDR2: SGHTS and YDEGEE. There are 15 residues in the CDR3. Trimming at V came to 4 bases and at J to 8 bases, leaving 11 bases not matched to a gene. CDR3 residues: CASSPTGVKVDEQFF. The DNA of the CDR3 is TGTGCCAGCAGCCCGACAGGGGTAAAGGTCGATGAGCAGTTCTTC.

The rearrangement joins TRBV4-1 to TRBJ2-1, with 14 bases identical to TRBD2. The CDR3 covers 16 residues. J was trimmed by 7 bases and V by 1 base; bases with no gene match: 3. Germline-derived CDR1 and CDR2 are MGHRA and YSYEKL. This CDR3 is CASSQAGTSGSNEQFF. CDR3 coding DNA: TGCGCCAGCAGCCAAGCCGGGACTAGCGGGAGTAATGAGCAGTTCTTC.

This chain connects TRBV6-5 to TRBJ2-5; tentatively, D is TRBD1 (5 bases). The germline V gene has CDR1 MNHEY and CDR2 SVGAGI. The ends were cut back, 0 bases at V and 6 bases at J, with 11 bases in the middle. CDR3 length equals 14 residues. In nucleotides, the CDR3 is TGTGCCAGCAGTTACTCCGCAGGGCCGAAGACCCAGTACTTC. This sequence encodes CASSYSAGPKTQYF.

The genes are TRBV6-5 and TRBJ2-1; D remains unclear. The CDR3 has 14 residues. Germline V CDR1 and CDR2: MNHEY, SVGAGI. With 5 bases removed from V and 7 bases from J, the gap between germline ends came to 15 bases. The CDR3 region is CASSRLRSDNEQFF. CDR3 sequence (DNA): TGTGCCAGCAGTCGACTCCGAAGCGATAATGAGCAGTTCTTC.

The rearrangement uses TRBV27 and TRBJ2-1; no clear D gene. The germline V and J ends were trimmed by 5 bases and 2 bases, with 19 bases remaining between them. The CDR3 runs to 17 residues. The germline CDR1 and CDR2 sequences are MNHEY and SMNVEV (reference sequence). The CDR3 loop is CASSPRGKTQPYNEQFF. In DNA form, the CDR3 reads TGTGCCAGCAGTCCGCGCGGTAAGACGCAACCCTACAATGAGCAGTTCTTC.

The V gene is TRBV9, the J gene TRBJ2-7; maybe TRBD2 (6 bases). CDR1 and CDR2 from the germline V gene are SGDLS and YYNGEE. The CDR3 totals 14 residues. Trimming cost V 4 bases and J 4 bases, with 15 bases left between them. The CDR3 DNA reads as TGTGCCAGCAGCCCTTGGGGGGACTCTTACGAGCAGTACTTC. Protein sequence: CASSPWGDSYEQYF.

A few counts support this clone. The V gene is TRBV6-5, the J gene TRBJ1-6, with D uncertain. Germline V gene data show CDR1 as MNHEY and CDR2 as SVGAGI. The CDR3 length is 14 residues. V lost 0 bases, J lost 7 bases, and 7 bases lay in between. DNA of the CDR3: TGTGCCAGCAGTTACTCCGAGGCGAATTCACCCCTCCACTTT. Translating it yields CASSYSEANSPLHF.

This clone appeared a single time. For the CDR3, the DNA is TGCGCCAGCAGCCAAGACCGGGACTCCAGCTCCCTTTTATATTTT. Amino acid sequence: CASSQDRDSSSLLYF. J is TRBJ1-3 and V is TRBV5-1; D may be TRBD1 (5 bases). Trimming cost V 4 bases and J 14 bases, with 25 bases left between them. CDR3 length: 15 residues. The germline gives CDR1 SGHRS, CDR2 YFSETQ.

The chain combines TRBV5-5 with TRBJ2-4; 7 bases fit TRBD1. V lost 0 bases, J lost 10 bases, and 10 bases stayed unmatched. The germline CDR1 and CDR2 sequences are SGHKS and YYEKEE (reference sequence). The CDR3 contains 15 residues. Here the CDR3 reads CASSLGSYRGRIQYF. The CDR3 DNA sequence: TGTGCCAGCAGCTTGGGATCGTACAGGGGCCGGATTCAGTACTTC.